These T cell receptor beta chains were read from a single sample in a study of blood T cell repertoires in COVID-19. The data were produced by immunoSEQ multiplex PCR, yet TCRdb's version contains in-frame clones alone and is incomplete. This table has about 530,000 clones, approximately 88% appearing once. Material for sequencing was peripheral blood. The receptors derive from a woman in her forties or fifties with COVID-19, enrolled during active disease. CDR3s include the opening cysteine and the closing phenylalanine or tryptophan. The D gene is left open where the match is weak. Where a row states a size, it is once, few, many or the class of an expanded clone; other rows omit it.

V gene: TRBV29-1; clone size: -; D gene: -; J gene: TRBJ1-1; CDR3 protein: CSVVSGRAEAFF; CDR3 DNA: TGCAGCGTTGTATCGGGGAGGGCTGAAGCTTTCTTT
V gene: TRBV7-6; clone size: -; D gene: -; J gene: TRBJ1-1; CDR3 protein: CASSEGVNTEAFF; CDR3 DNA: TGTGCCAGCAGCGAGGGGGTGAACACTGAAGCTTTCTTT
V gene: TRBV6-6; clone size: -; D gene: TRBD1; J gene: TRBJ2-7; CDR3 protein: CASRSRDRSSYEQYF; CDR3 DNA: TGTGCCAGCAGATCCAGGGACAGGAGCTCCTACGAGCAGTACTTC
V gene: TRBV29-1; clone size: -; D gene: -; J gene: TRBJ1-2; CDR3 protein: CSVDPLDRGTNYGYTF; CDR3 DNA: TGCAGCGTTGATCCCCTGGACAGAGGTACGAACTATGGCTACACCTTC
V gene: TRBV6-5; clone size: -; D gene: -; J gene: TRBJ2-3; CDR3 protein: CASSLRSTDTQYF; CDR3 DNA: TGTGCCAGCAGCCTCCGGAGCACAGATACGCAGTATTTT
V gene: TRBV11-2; clone size: -; D gene: -; J gene: TRBJ2-3; CDR3 protein: CASSLTGFTDTQYF; CDR3 DNA: TGTGCCAGCAGCTTAACAGGCTTCACAGATACGCAGTATTTT
V gene: TRBV3-1/TRBV3-2; clone size: -; D gene: -; J gene: TRBJ2-7; CDR3 protein: CASSLGGSTGEQYF; CDR3 DNA: TGTGCCAGCAGCCTAGGGGGTTCGACGGGGGAGCAGTACTTC
V gene: TRBV2; clone size: -; D gene: TRBD1; J gene: TRBJ1-6; CDR3 protein: CASSFDRGGPLHF; CDR3 DNA: TGTGCCAGCAGTTTTGACAGGGGCGGGCCCCTCCACTTT
V gene: TRBV4-1; clone size: -; D gene: TRBD1; J gene: TRBJ1-2; CDR3 protein: CASSQEGLDRAYGYTF; CDR3 DNA: TGCGCCAGCAGCCAAGAGGGGCTCGACAGGGCTTATGGCTACACCTTC
V gene: TRBV15; clone size: -; D gene: TRBD2; J gene: TRBJ2-3; CDR3 protein: CATSPNMGGADTQYF; CDR3 DNA: TGTGCCACCAGCCCGAATATGGGGGGGGCAGATACGCAGTATTTT
V gene: TRBV28; clone size: -; D gene: TRBD1; J gene: TRBJ2-7; CDR3 protein: CASGQGVYEQYF; CDR3 DNA: TGTGCCAGCGGACAGGGAGTTTACGAGCAGTACTTC
V gene: TRBV2; clone size: many; D gene: -; J gene: TRBJ1-1; CDR3 protein: CAVGGQQNTEAFF; CDR3 DNA: TGTGCCGTGGGGGGGCAGCAGAACACTGAAGCTTTCTTT
V gene: TRBV18; clone size: -; D gene: -; J gene: TRBJ1-5; CDR3 protein: CAAHGDSNQPQHF; CDR3 DNA: TGTGCCGCACATGGAGATAGCAATCAGCCCCAGCATTTT
V gene: TRBV5-7; clone size: -; D gene: -; J gene: TRBJ2-7; CDR3 protein: CASSPGTDYSYEQYF; CDR3 DNA: TGTGCCAGCAGCCCCGGGACTGATTATTCCTACGAGCAGTACTTC
V gene: TRBV28; clone size: -; D gene: -; J gene: TRBJ1-5; CDR3 protein: CASTPNLMGYSNQPQHF; CDR3 DNA: TGTGCCAGCACCCCTAATCTAATGGGCTATAGCAATCAGCCCCAGCATTTT
V gene: TRBV30; clone size: -; D gene: -; J gene: TRBJ1-1; CDR3 protein: CAWREGWRNTEAFF; CDR3 DNA: TGTGCCTGGAGGGAGGGTTGGCGAAACACTGAAGCTTTCTTT
V gene: TRBV29-1; clone size: -; D gene: -; J gene: TRBJ2-5; CDR3 protein: CSWEGVGETQYF; CDR3 DNA: TGCAGCTGGGAAGGGGTCGGGGAGACCCAGTACTTC
V gene: TRBV11-2; clone size: -; D gene: -; J gene: TRBJ2-7; CDR3 protein: CASSSPARRGEQYF; CDR3 DNA: TGTGCCAGCAGCTCTCCTGCTCGGCGGGGCGAGCAGTACTTC
V gene: TRBV6-1; clone size: once; D gene: TRBD2; J gene: TRBJ2-1; CDR3 protein: CASSEIAGGPENEQFF; CDR3 DNA: TGTGCCAGCAGTGAAATAGCGGGGGGGCCTGAGAATGAGCAGTTCTTC
V gene: TRBV5-1; clone size: -; D gene: -; J gene: TRBJ1-2; CDR3 protein: CASSLTPLDMGGYTF; CDR3 DNA: TGCGCCAGCAGCCTTACTCCGTTGGACATGGGTGGCTACACCTTC